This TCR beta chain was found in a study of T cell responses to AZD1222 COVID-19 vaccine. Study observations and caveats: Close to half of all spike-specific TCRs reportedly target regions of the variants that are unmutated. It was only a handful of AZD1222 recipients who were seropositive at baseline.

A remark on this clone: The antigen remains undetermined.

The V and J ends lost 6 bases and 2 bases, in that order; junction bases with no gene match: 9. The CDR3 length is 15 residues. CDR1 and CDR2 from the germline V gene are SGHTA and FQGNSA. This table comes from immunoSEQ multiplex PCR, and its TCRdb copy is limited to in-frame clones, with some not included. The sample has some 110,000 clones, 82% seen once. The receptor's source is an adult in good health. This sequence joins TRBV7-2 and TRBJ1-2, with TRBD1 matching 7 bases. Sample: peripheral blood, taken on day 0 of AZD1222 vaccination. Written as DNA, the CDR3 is TGTGCCAGCAGTTTTCGAGACAGGGTCAACTATGGCTACACCTTC. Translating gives CASSFRDRVNYGYTF.